These T cell receptor beta chains were read from a single sample in a study of T-cell reconstitution after alpha-beta-depleted transplantation in children. A single record per CDR3 protein comes from TCRdb applying MiXCR to the PCR reads. The table includes approximately 500,000 distinct CDR3 sequences, roughly a tenth detected once. The sequencing used PBMCs, collected before TCRalphabeta/CD19-depleted stem cell transplant. These receptors were obtained from a child aged 2 to 10 with inherited bone marrow failure, due to receive a stem cell transplant. Each CDR3 is given with its conserved first and last residue. Each record gives: J gene, V gene, CDR3 length, clone size, D gene, CDR3 DNA, CDR3 protein. A D gene is named only where the DNA matches it firmly. Where a row states a size, it is once, few, many or the class of an expanded clone; other rows omit it.

TRBJ2-1,TRBV27,15,many,TRBD1,TGTGCCAGCAGTCCCCGGGACAGGGCCCCTCTCGAGCAGTTCTTC,CASSPRDRAPLEQFF
TRBJ2-1,TRBV3-1,17,many,NA,TGTGCCAGCAGCCAAGATGAGAGTTTTTCCTCCTACAATGAGCAGTTCTTC,CASSQDESFSSYNEQFF
TRBJ2-1,TRBV20-1,15,many,NA,TGCAGTGCTAGAGGACAGCGGGCGGAACTGAATGAGCAGTTCTTC,CSARGQRAELNEQFF
TRBJ2-3,TRBV15,17,many,TRBD2,TGTGCCACCAGCAGAGATCGGACTAGCGGGAGAACAGATACGCAGTATTTT,CATSRDRTSGRTDTQYF
TRBJ1-2,TRBV12-3/TRBV12-4,14,many,NA,TGTGCCAGCAGTTTCCTTGCAGGGTTCTATGGCTACACCTTC,CASSFLAGFYGYTF
TRBJ2-2,TRBV19,15,NA,NA,TGTGCCAGTAGCCAACCCACCCGCGAATCCGGGGAGCTGTTTTTT,CASSQPTRESGELFF
TRBJ1-3,TRBV5-1,16,many,TRBD1,TGCGCCAGCAGCTCCGCCGGGACAGCCTCTGGAAACACCATATATTTT,CASSSAGTASGNTIYF
TRBJ1-1,TRBV18,13,many,NA,TGTGCCAGCTCACCCGCTCGAGGGCCGGGGGCTTTCTTT,CASSPARGPGAFF
TRBJ1-5,TRBV20-1,14,few,TRBD1,TGCAGTGCTAGTAGGACAGGGGGCTTTCAGCCCCAGCATTTT,CSASRTGGFQPQHF
TRBJ2-5,TRBV4-3,15,many,NA,TGCGCCAGCAGCCAAGATTGGAACTTCCAAGAGACCCAGTACTTC,CASSQDWNFQETQYF
TRBJ1-3,TRBV28,15,many,NA,TGTGCCAGCAGTTTATACCCGGGGCGGGAAAACACCATATATTTT,CASSLYPGRENTIYF
TRBJ1-6,TRBV27,15,many,TRBD1,TGTGCCAGCAGTTTATGGGGGACAGGGATCTCACCCCTCCACTTT,CASSLWGTGISPLHF
TRBJ2-3,TRBV11-2,15,many,TRBD2,TGTGCCAGCAGCTTAGGGATCCGGGGGGAAGATACGCAGTATTTT,CASSLGIRGEDTQYF
TRBJ2-5,TRBV12-3/TRBV12-4,17,many,TRBD2,TGTGCCAGCAGTTTAGGTTGGCTAGCGGGTCCCCAAGAGACCCAGTACTTC,CASSLGWLAGPQETQYF
TRBJ2-2,TRBV7-2,14,many,NA,TGTGCCAGCAGCTTTTCCGGGACCCCCGGGGAGCTGTTTTTT,CASSFSGTPGELFF
TRBJ2-7,TRBV12-3/TRBV12-4,13,NA,NA,TGTACCAGCAGTTTAGGCATAGGCTACGAGCAGTACTTC,CTSSLGIGYEQYF
TRBJ2-3,TRBV12-3/TRBV12-4,15,many,NA,TGTGCCAGCAGTTTAGAGGGGGAGAGTCCAGATACGCAGTATTTT,CASSLEGESPDTQYF
TRBJ2-7,TRBV4-2,17,many,TRBD2,TGTGCCAGCAGCGGACCCGGGACTAGCGGAGGGACCTACGAGCAGTACTTC,CASSGPGTSGGTYEQYF
TRBJ2-3,TRBV6-5,15,many,TRBD2,TGTGCCAGCAGTTACTCTCGGGGGGGGACAGATACGCAGTATTTT,CASSYSRGGTDTQYF
TRBJ2-7,TRBV12-3/TRBV12-4,14,many,TRBD1,TGTGCCAGCAGCTTCAGGACAGGGGGTTACGAGCAGTACTTC,CASSFRTGGYEQYF
TRBJ2-1,TRBV20-1,19,many,NA,TGCAGTGCTAGAGATCCGGAGGGGCTGGTAGGGGTGGTTTACAATGAGCAGTTCTTC,CSARDPEGLVGVVYNEQFF
TRBJ2-2,TRBV30,16,many,TRBD2,TGTGCCTGGGGCGTAATAGCGGGAGTAATGACCGGGGAGCTGTTTTTT,CAWGVIAGVMTGELFF
TRBJ2-4,TRBV27,16,NA,TRBD2,TGTGCCAGCAGTCCCAAGGGCGCGGGGGGGGGGAACATTCAGTACTTC,CASSPKGAGGGNIQYF
TRBJ2-3,TRBV7-8,17,few,NA,TGTGCCAGCAGCTTAGCGCAACTAGGGGAGCTCACAGATACGCAGTATTTT,CASSLAQLGELTDTQYF
TRBJ1-4,TRBV29-1,13,few,NA,TGCAGCGTTGGGTGGAGAGGCAATGAAAAACTGTTTTTT,CSVGWRGNEKLFF
TRBJ2-1,TRBV5-5,14,many,TRBD1,TGTGCCAGCAGCTCGGGACAGGAGAACAATGAGCAGTTCTTC,CASSSGQENNEQFF
TRBJ2-7,TRBV29-1,14,few,TRBD2,TGCAGCGTTGAAATTTGGACTAGCGTCTACGAGCAGTACTTC,CSVEIWTSVYEQYF
TRBJ2-1,TRBV29-1,13,many,TRBD2,TGCAGCGTTGATGGGCTGAGCGGGAGAGAGCAGTTCTTC,CSVDGLSGREQFF
TRBJ2-3,TRBV6-2/TRBV6-3,12,many,NA,TGTGCCAGCAGTTATCGCGCCGATACGCAGTATTTT,CASSYRADTQYF
TRBJ1-5,TRBV12-3/TRBV12-4,14,many,NA,TGTGCCAGCAGTTTTTGGACAAACAATCAGCCCCAGCATTTT,CASSFWTNNQPQHF
TRBJ1-5,TRBV12-3/TRBV12-4,15,few,NA,TGTGCCAGCAGCCAGGACATCTATAGCAATCAGCCCCAGCATTTT,CASSQDIYSNQPQHF
TRBJ1-2,TRBV12-3/TRBV12-4,15,many,NA,TGTGCCAGCAGTTTTACGTGGGGGAAGGACTATGGCTACACCTTC,CASSFTWGKDYGYTF
TRBJ2-7,TRBV12-3/TRBV12-4,17,many,TRBD2,TGTGCCAGCAGTTTTACGGTCGGGAGGGCTTCGCTCTACGAGCAGTACTTC,CASSFTVGRASLYEQYF
TRBJ2-7,TRBV7-8,14,NA,NA,TGTGCCAGCAGCCCCCGGGCAGAATCCTACGAGCAGTACTTC,CASSPRAESYEQYF
TRBJ2-7,TRBV29-1,13,few,TRBD2,TGCAGCGGGGGACTAGCGGATCGGGGGGAGCAGTACTTC,CSGGLADRGEQYF
TRBJ2-1,TRBV12-3/TRBV12-4,16,NA,NA,TGTGCCAGCAGTTGGTTCGGGGCGGACAAATACAATGAGCAGTTCTTC,CASSWFGADKYNEQFF
TRBJ2-1,TRBV19,14,NA,TRBD2,TGTGCCAGTAACCGACTAGCGGGGTACAATGAGCAGTTCTTC,CASNRLAGYNEQFF
TRBJ2-6,TRBV9,18,many,TRBD1,TGTGCCAGCAGCTTCCCGGGACAGGGGGCAAACGGGGCCAACGTCCTGACTTTC,CASSFPGQGANGANVLTF
TRBJ1-1,TRBV7-2,15,many,TRBD1,TGTGCCAGCAGCTTAAACAGGGGATTATACACTGAAGCTTTCTTT,CASSLNRGLYTEAFF
TRBJ2-4,TRBV12-3/TRBV12-4,17,NA,TRBD2,TGTGCCAGCAGTTTTGGGGCGGCTAGCGGGATGAAGGGCATTCAGTACTTC,CASSFGAASGMKGIQYF
TRBJ1-4,TRBV12-3/TRBV12-4,16,NA,NA,TGTGCCAGCAGTTTAGCCACGGTTGCAACTAATGAAAAACTGTTTTTT,CASSLATVATNEKLFF
TRBJ2-1,TRBV30,19,many,TRBD2,TGTGCCTGGAGTCTACGTCCCAGAAGTAGCGGGAGGTCCTACAATGAGCAGTTCTTC,CAWSLRPRSSGRSYNEQFF
TRBJ1-5,TRBV24-1,13,many,NA,TGTGCCACCAGTGATTTGAGCGGCCAGCCCCAGCATTTT,CATSDLSGQPQHF
TRBJ2-1,TRBV7-2,15,many,TRBD2,TGTGCCAGCAGCTTAACGCGGGGGGAGTACAATGAGCAGTTCTTC,CASSLTRGEYNEQFF
TRBJ1-6,TRBV28,14,many,NA,TGTGCCAGCAGGCCCGGGACATATAATTCACCCCTCCACTTT,CASRPGTYNSPLHF
TRBJ2-1,TRBV27,13,NA,NA,TGTGCCAGCAGGACTCCGTCCTACAATGAGCAGTTCTTC,CASRTPSYNEQFF
TRBJ2-4,TRBV6-5,17,many,NA,TGTGCCAGCAGTTACGGCGGGGAGCCGGCCGCCAAAAACATTCAGTACTTC,CASSYGGEPAAKNIQYF
TRBJ2-1,TRBV4-3,16,many,TRBD2,TGCGCCAGCAGCCACATGGGACTAGGGGACTACAATGAGCAGTTCTTC,CASSHMGLGDYNEQFF
TRBJ2-5,TRBV7-7,19,NA,TRBD2,TGTGCCAGCAGCTTAGAGTGGACTAGCGGGAGGATGTACCAAGAGACCCAGTACTTC,CASSLEWTSGRMYQETQYF